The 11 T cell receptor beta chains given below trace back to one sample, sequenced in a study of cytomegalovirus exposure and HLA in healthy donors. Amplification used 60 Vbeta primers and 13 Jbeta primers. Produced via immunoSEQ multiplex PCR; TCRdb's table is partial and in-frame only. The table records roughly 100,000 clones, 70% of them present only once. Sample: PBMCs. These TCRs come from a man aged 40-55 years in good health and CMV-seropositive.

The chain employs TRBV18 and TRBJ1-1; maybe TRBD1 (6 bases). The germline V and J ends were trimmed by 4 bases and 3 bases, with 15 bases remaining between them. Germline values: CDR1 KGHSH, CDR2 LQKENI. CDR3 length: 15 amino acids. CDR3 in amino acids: CASSLNTGSDTEAFF. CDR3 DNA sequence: TGTGCCAGCTCACTAAATACAGGGTCGGACACTGAAGCTTTCTTT.

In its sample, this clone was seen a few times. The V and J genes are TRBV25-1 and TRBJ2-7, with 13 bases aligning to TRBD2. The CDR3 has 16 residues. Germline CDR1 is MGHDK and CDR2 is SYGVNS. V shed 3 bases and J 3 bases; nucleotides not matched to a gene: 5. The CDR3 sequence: CASSDLGLAGDYEQYF. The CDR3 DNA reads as TGTGCCAGCAGTGACCTTGGACTAGCGGGAGACTACGAGCAGTACTTC.

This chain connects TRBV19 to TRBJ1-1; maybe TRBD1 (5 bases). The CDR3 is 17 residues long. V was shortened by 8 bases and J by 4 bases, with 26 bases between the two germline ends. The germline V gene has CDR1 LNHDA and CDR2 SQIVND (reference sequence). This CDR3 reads CASPDYGDLGRGTEAFF. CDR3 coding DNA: TGTGCCAGTCCGGATTACGGGGACTTAGGACGAGGCACTGAAGCTTTCTTT.

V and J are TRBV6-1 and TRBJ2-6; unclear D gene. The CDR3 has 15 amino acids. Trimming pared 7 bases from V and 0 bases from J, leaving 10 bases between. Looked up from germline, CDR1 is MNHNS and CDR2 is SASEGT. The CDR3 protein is CASTSGLSGANVLTF. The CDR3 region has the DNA TGTGCCAGCACTTCAGGCCTCTCTGGGGCCAACGTCCTGACTTTC.

The CDR3, as DNA: TGTGCCAGCAGCTTACAACAGGGTCCCGTGGGCTACACCTTC. This encodes CASSLQQGPVGYTF. The chain couples TRBV7-9 to TRBJ1-2, with D possibly being TRBD1 (6 bases). This CDR3 region has 14 residues. Germline lookup yields CDR1 SEHNR and CDR2 FQNEAQ (reference sequence). The V and J ends lost 2 bases and 8 bases respectively, with 15 bases between them.

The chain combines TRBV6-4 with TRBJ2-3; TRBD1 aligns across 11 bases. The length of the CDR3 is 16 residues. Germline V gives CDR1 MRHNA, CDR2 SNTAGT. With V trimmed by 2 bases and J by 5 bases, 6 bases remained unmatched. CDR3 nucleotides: TGTGCCAGCAGTGACCAAGGACAGGGGGCCGTAGATACGCAGTATTTT. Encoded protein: CASSDQGQGAVDTQYF.

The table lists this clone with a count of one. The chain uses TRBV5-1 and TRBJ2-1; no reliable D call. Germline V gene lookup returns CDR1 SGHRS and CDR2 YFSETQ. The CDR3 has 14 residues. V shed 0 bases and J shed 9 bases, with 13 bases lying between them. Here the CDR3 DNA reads TGCGCCAGCAGCTTGGCGTACTCTAGTAGTGAGCAGTTCTTC. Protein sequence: CASSLAYSSSEQFF.

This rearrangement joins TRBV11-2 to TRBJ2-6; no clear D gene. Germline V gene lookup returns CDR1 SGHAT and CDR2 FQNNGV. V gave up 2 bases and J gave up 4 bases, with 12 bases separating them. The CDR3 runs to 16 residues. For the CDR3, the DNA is TGTGCCAGCAGCTTATCTCAGCGAGCCGGGGCCAACGTCCTGACTTTC. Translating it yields CASSLSQRAGANVLTF.

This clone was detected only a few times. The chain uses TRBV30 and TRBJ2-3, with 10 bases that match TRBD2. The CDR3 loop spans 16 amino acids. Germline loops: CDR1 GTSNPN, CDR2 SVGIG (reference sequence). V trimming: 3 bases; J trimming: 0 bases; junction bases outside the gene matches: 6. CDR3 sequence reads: CAWSPGTSESTDTQYF. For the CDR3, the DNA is TGTGCCTGGAGCCCCGGGACTAGCGAGAGCACAGATACGCAGTATTTT.

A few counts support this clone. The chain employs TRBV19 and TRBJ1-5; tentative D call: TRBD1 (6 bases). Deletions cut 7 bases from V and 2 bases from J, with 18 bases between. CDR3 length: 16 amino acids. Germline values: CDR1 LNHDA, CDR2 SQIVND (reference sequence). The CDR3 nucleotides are TGTGCCAGTAACTATCCCCAGGGGAAGGGCAATCAGCCCCAGCATTTT. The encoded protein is CASNYPQGKGNQPQHF.

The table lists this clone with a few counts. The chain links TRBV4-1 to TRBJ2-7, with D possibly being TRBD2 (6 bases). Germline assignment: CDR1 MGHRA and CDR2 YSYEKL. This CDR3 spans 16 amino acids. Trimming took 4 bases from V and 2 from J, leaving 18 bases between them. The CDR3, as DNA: TGCGCCAGCAGCCGCCCACCCGGGACTCAAACCTACGAGCAGTACTTC. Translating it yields CASSRPPGTQTYEQYF.